A selection of T cell receptor beta chains follows, all from one sample in a study of Graves' ophthalmopathy and Graves' hyperthyroidism. A single record per CDR3 protein comes from TCRdb applying MiXCR to the multiplex PCR reads. The table records fewer than 400,000 distinct CDR3 sequences, roughly 18% of them present only once. Specimen: peripheral blood. The receptors shown here come from a woman between 18 and 30 years old with Graves' ophthalmopathy. The conserved cysteine and the conserved F or W are not part of the CDR3 here. The order of the fields is clone size, J gene, V gene, CDR3 protein. Size is stated for part of the rows, as once, few or many counts, or as a class when the clone is expanded.

clone_size: many; j_call: TRBJ2-4; v_call: TRBV7-2; cdr3_aa: ASSLRRVDIQY
clone_size: many; j_call: TRBJ2-7; v_call: TRBV6-5; cdr3_aa: ASGASYEQY
clone_size: many; j_call: TRBJ1-1; v_call: TRBV27; cdr3_aa: ASSLWAMNTEAF
clone_size: NA; j_call: TRBJ2-7; v_call: TRBV6-1; cdr3_aa: ASSEGPGAYEQY
clone_size: many; j_call: TRBJ2-7; v_call: TRBV27; cdr3_aa: ASSRGDRGCYEQY
clone_size: NA; j_call: TRBJ2-7; v_call: TRBV12-3/TRBV12-4; cdr3_aa: ASSRDSEYEQY
clone_size: many; j_call: TRBJ1-5; v_call: TRBV20-1; cdr3_aa: SARPGTPNQPQH
clone_size: many; j_call: TRBJ2-5; v_call: TRBV6-5; cdr3_aa: ASSYPRGRVEETQY
clone_size: many; j_call: TRBJ1-1; v_call: TRBV6-1; cdr3_aa: ASSGARRTEAF
clone_size: many; j_call: TRBJ1-2; v_call: TRBV4-3; cdr3_aa: ASSQDPSGGSYGYT
clone_size: NA; j_call: TRBJ2-2; v_call: TRBV6-2/TRBV6-3; cdr3_aa: ASRRQGTNTGELF
clone_size: many; j_call: TRBJ2-4; v_call: TRBV27; cdr3_aa: ASSLSGTGVSGKNIQY
clone_size: many; j_call: TRBJ2-7; v_call: TRBV6-2/TRBV6-3; cdr3_aa: ASRLDSYEQY
clone_size: NA; j_call: TRBJ2-7; v_call: TRBV6-2/TRBV6-3; cdr3_aa: ASSDPGTSGYEQY
clone_size: NA; j_call: TRBJ2-2; v_call: TRBV28; cdr3_aa: ASSWDTNTGELF
clone_size: NA; j_call: TRBJ2-2; v_call: TRBV6-2/TRBV6-3; cdr3_aa: ASSYVSPTTGELF
clone_size: many; j_call: TRBJ1-5; v_call: TRBV7-6; cdr3_aa: ASSLKRVGQPQH
clone_size: few; j_call: TRBJ2-4; v_call: TRBV7-2; cdr3_aa: ASSLSGRKNIQY
clone_size: many; j_call: TRBJ1-1; v_call: TRBV5-1; cdr3_aa: ASSLGAGGEAF
clone_size: many; j_call: TRBJ2-7; v_call: TRBV6-2/TRBV6-3; cdr3_aa: ASSYYGPYEQY
clone_size: NA; j_call: TRBJ2-7; v_call: TRBV28; cdr3_aa: ASSSTTPTYEQY
clone_size: many; j_call: TRBJ1-5; v_call: TRBV11-2; cdr3_aa: ASSPRLGDWSSNQPQH
clone_size: NA; j_call: TRBJ1-2; v_call: TRBV7-8; cdr3_aa: ASSKGRDYGYT
clone_size: many; j_call: TRBJ2-5; v_call: TRBV12-3/TRBV12-4; cdr3_aa: ASSSVGAGGRGETQY
clone_size: NA; j_call: TRBJ1-1; v_call: TRBV10-3; cdr3_aa: AISADTNTEAF
clone_size: many; j_call: TRBJ1-5; v_call: TRBV10-3; cdr3_aa: ANSEGGSGNQPQH